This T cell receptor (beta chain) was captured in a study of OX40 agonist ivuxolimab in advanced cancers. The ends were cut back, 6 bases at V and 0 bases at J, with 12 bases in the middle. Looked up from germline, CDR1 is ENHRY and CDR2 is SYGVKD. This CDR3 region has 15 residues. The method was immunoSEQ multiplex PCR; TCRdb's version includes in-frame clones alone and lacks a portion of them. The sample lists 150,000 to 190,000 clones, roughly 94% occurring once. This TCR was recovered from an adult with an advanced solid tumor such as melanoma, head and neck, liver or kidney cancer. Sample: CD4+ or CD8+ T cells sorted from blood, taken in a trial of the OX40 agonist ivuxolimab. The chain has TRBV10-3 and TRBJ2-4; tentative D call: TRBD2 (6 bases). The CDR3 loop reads CAIRDSGLAKNIQYF. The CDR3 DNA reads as TGTGCCATCAGGGATAGCGGATTAGCCAAAAACATTCAGTACTTC.